Following are 23 T cell receptor beta chains from one sample sequenced in a study of cytomegalovirus exposure and HLA in healthy donors. PCR employed 60 Vbeta and 13 Jbeta primers. Measured with immunoSEQ multiplex PCR; TCRdb has only the in-frame clones, and not every one. The sample includes more than 95,000 clones, 55% to 75% of them seen just once. Material for sequencing was PBMCs. Every receptor here comes from a man aged 60-69 years in good health and CMV-seronegative.

This clone was counted only a few times. The rearrangement joins TRBV6-1 to TRBJ2-7; TRBD1 matches 12 bases. The CDR3 has 19 amino acids. Looked up from germline, CDR1 is MNHNS and CDR2 is SASEGT. Unmatched junction bases numbered 13, after V lost 4 bases and J lost 0 bases. In nucleotides, the CDR3 is TGTGCCAGCAGTGCTAAACCGGGACAGGGGGCCCGGAGCTCCTACGAGCAGTACTTC. Translated: CASSAKPGQGARSSYEQYF.

In the case of this clone: Other DNA sequences in this sample translate to the same CDR3. The genes are TRBV5-1 and TRBJ2-5; TRBD2 matches at 12 bases. With V trimmed by 0 bases and J by 3 bases, 0 bases remained unmatched. In germline, CDR1 is SGHRS, CDR2 YFSETQ. The CDR3 runs to 15 residues. In DNA, the CDR3 is TGCGCCAGCAGCTTGGGGACTAGCGGGGAAGAGACCCAGTACTTC. This codes for CASSLGTSGEETQYF.

There are a few counts of this clone. The chain couples TRBV18 to TRBJ1-1; 8 nucleotides agree with TRBD1. This CDR3 region has 15 residues. Germline V lookup: CDR1 KGHSH, CDR2 LQKENI. V trimming: 4 bases; J trimming: 11 bases; junction bases outside the gene matches: 15. The DNA for the CDR3 is TGTGCCAGCTCACAGACCGCATTGGACAGGGAGGACGCTTTCTTT. Amino acid sequence: CASSQTALDREDAFF. Drawing the rest from reference TRBV18 and TRBJ1-1, the complete variable domain is NAGVMQNPRHLVRRRGQEARLRCSPMKGHSHVYWYRQLPEEGLKFMVYLQKENIIDESGMPKERFSAEFPKEGPSILRIQQVVRGDSAAYFCASSQTALDREDAFFGQGTRLTVV.

The rearrangement joins TRBV28 to TRBJ2-1; perhaps TRBD1 as D (5 bases). Germline CDR1 is MDHEN and CDR2 is SYDVKM. CDR3 length: 17 amino acids. V lost 6 bases, J lost 0 bases, and 18 bases lay in between. CDR3 in amino acids: CASRTLLGASSYNEQFF. CDR3 nucleotides: TGTGCCAGCAGAACGCTCCTTGGGGCAAGCTCCTACAATGAGCAGTTCTTC. Using reference TRBV28 and TRBJ2-1 for the parts outside the CDR3, the full variable domain is DVKVTQSSRYLVKRTGEKVFLECVQDMDHENMFWYRQDPGLGLRLIYFSYDVKMKEKGDIPEGYSVSREKKERFSLILESASTNQTSMYLCASRTLLGASSYNEQFFGPGTRLTVL.

V is TRBV7-9 and J is TRBJ1-1; 7 nucleotides match TRBD1. Germline CDR1 is SEHNR and CDR2 is FQNEAQ (reference sequence). This CDR3 has 15 amino acids. V shed 5 bases and J 2 bases; nucleotides not matched to a gene: 8. The CDR3 is CASSPRDRQNTEAFF. The CDR3 DNA is TGTGCCAGCAGCCCCCGGGACAGACAAAACACTGAAGCTTTCTTT.

This clone was counted between two and nine times. The chain recombines TRBV6-5 with TRBJ2-1, with a possible D match to TRBD2 (5 bases). V was cut by 8 bases and J by 9 bases, with 14 bases left in between. Germline V CDR1 and CDR2: MNHEY, SVGAGI. There are 12 residues in the CDR3. In DNA, the CDR3 is TGTGCCAGCCATAGCGCGGCGGGTGAGCAGTTCTTC. It codes for CASHSAAGEQFF.

Worth noting for this clone: Other DNA sequences of this sample code for an identical CDR3. The chain is built from TRBV7-9 and TRBJ2-3, with 10 nucleotides matching TRBD1. Germline loops: CDR1 SEHNR, CDR2 FQNEAQ (reference sequence). V gave up 5 bases and J gave up 5 bases; unmatched junction bases: 4. The length of the CDR3 is 14 residues. CDR3 DNA sequence: TGTGCCAGCAGCCCTGGGACAGGGGAAGATACGCAGTATTTT. Translated, it gives CASSPGTGEDTQYF. Combining the CDR3 with reference TRBV7-9 and TRBJ2-3 gives the whole variable domain DTGVSQNPRHKITKRGQNVTFRCDPISEHNRLYWYRQTLGQGPEFLTYFQNEAQLEKSRLLSDRFSAERPKGSFSTLEIQRTEQGDSAMYLCASSPGTGEDTQYFGPGTRLTVL.

The genes are TRBV6-1 and TRBJ2-7, with TRBD2 matching 11 bases. The CDR3 spans 14 residues. Per the germline V gene, CDR1 is MNHNS and CDR2 is SASEGT. Trimming took 7 bases from V and 2 from J; bases not matched to a gene: 4. CDR3 nucleotides: TGTGCCAGCATGAGACTAGCGGGAACCTACGAGCAGTACTTC. Its protein product is CASMRLAGTYEQYF.

This rearrangement joins TRBV7-9 to TRBJ2-3, with 8 bases lining up with TRBD2. The germline CDR1 and CDR2 sequences are SEHNR and FQNEAQ (reference sequence). The CDR3 length is 15 residues. With V trimmed by 4 bases and J by 4 bases, 7 bases remained unmatched. The CDR3 loop is CASSSYGGAADTQYF. DNA for the CDR3: TGTGCCAGCAGCTCCTACGGGGGGGCAGCAGATACGCAGTATTTT.

This clone was seen only a few times. The same CDR3 also results from other DNA sequences found in this sample. The chain uses TRBV5-1 and TRBJ2-1; D is unclear. The V end was cut by 4 bases, the J end by 0 bases, with 8 bases between. The CDR3 spans 14 residues. CDR1 is SGHRS, CDR2 YFSETQ, per germline. The CDR3 DNA is TGCGCCAGCAGCGATAGGAGCTCCTACAATGAGCAGTTCTTC. It translates to CASSDRSSYNEQFF.

The chain carries TRBV5-6 and TRBJ2-3; 9 bases map to TRBD2. The germline V gene has CDR1 SGHDT and CDR2 YYEEEE. V lost 1 base to trimming and J lost 5 bases; unmatched junction nucleotides: 8. There are 16 residues in the CDR3. CDR3 DNA sequence: TGTGCCAGCAGCTTGAGGCTAGCGGGGAGTTTAGATACGCAGTATTTT. This encodes CASSLRLAGSLDTQYF.

The chain has TRBV11-3 and TRBJ2-7, with 11 nucleotides matching TRBD2. V was clipped by 5 bases and J by 5 bases; unmatched bases: 5. CDR1 is SGHNT and CDR2 is YENEEA in the germline V gene. The CDR3 is 14 residues long. Here the CDR3 DNA reads TGTGCCAGCAGCCGAACTAGCGGGAGCGACGAGCAGTACTTC. Protein sequence: CASSRTSGSDEQYF.

The rearrangement joins TRBV5-4 to TRBJ2-2; TRBD2 might be the D (7 bases). V lost 4 bases to trimming and J lost 1 base, with 20 bases between them. The CDR3 totals 18 residues. Germline values: CDR1 SGHNT, CDR2 YYREEE (reference sequence). The CDR3 DNA follows: TGTGCCAGCAGCGGCGACTACGGGGGGCTTGTGAACACCGGGGAGCTGTTTTTT. As protein: CASSGDYGGLVNTGELFF.

The chain uses TRBV6-4 and TRBJ2-7; D possibly corresponds to TRBD2 (5 bases). Trimming stripped 0 bases from V and 5 bases from J, with 14 bases between. The CDR3 sequence is 15 residues long. Germline CDR1 reads MRHNA; CDR2 reads SNTAGT. The DNA for the CDR3 is TGTGCCAGCAGTGACTCGATACTAGTGTGCCACGAGCAGTACTTC. Translation gives CASSDSILVCHEQYF.

J is TRBJ2-3 and V is TRBV28; D ambiguous. Germline V gene lookup returns CDR1 MDHEN and CDR2 SYDVKM. The V and J ends lost 3 bases and 1 base respectively, with 8 bases between them. This CDR3 spans 14 amino acids. CDR3 coding DNA: TGTGCCAGCAGTTTCGATCAGGGCACAGATACGCAGTATTTT. Translation gives CASSFDQGTDTQYF.

This chain links TRBV7-3 with TRBJ2-7; TRBD2 matches 11 bases. The CDR3 runs to 15 residues. Germline CDR1 SGHTA, CDR2 FQGTGA. With 5 bases clipped from V and 3 bases from J, the junction kept 6 bases outside the gene matches. This CDR3 is CASSARLAGYYEQYF. The CDR3 DNA reads as TGTGCCAGCAGCGCACGACTAGCGGGGTACTACGAGCAGTACTTC.

This rearrangement joins TRBV20-1 to TRBJ2-3, with D uncertain. This CDR3 contains 11 residues. V was shortened by 5 bases and J by 3 bases, with 6 bases between the two germline ends. Germline CDR1 reads DFQATT; CDR2 reads SNEGSKA (reference sequence). DNA for the CDR3: TGCAGTGCTCAGAGGACAGATACGCAGTATTTT. Amino acid sequence: CSAQRTDTQYF.

The genes are TRBV10-3 and TRBJ2-6; the match to TRBD2 covers 12 bases. The germline CDR1 and CDR2 sequences are ENHRY and SYGVKD. Losses at the gene ends were 10 bases for V and 3 bases for J; bases not matched to a gene: 10. The CDR3 is made up of 17 amino acids. The CDR3 region is CATRLAGALSGANVLTF. The CDR3 nucleotides read TGTGCCACCAGACTAGCGGGAGCTTTAAGTGGGGCCAACGTCCTGACTTTC.

This clone occurred a few times. The chain recombines TRBV19 with TRBJ2-1; 8 nucleotides agree with TRBD2. With 6 bases clipped from V and 2 bases from J, the junction kept 3 bases outside the gene matches. The CDR3 contains 14 residues. Germline V gene sequence: CDR1 LNHDA, CDR2 SQIVND (reference sequence). The CDR3 loop is CASRKRGTYNEQFF. As DNA, the CDR3 is TGTGCCAGTAGAAAGCGGGGGACCTACAATGAGCAGTTCTTC.

As regards this clone: Other nucleotide sequences from this sample produce the same CDR3. The chain employs TRBV9 and TRBJ2-7, with D possibly TRBD2 on 5 matching bases. The CDR3 is 13 residues long. Trimming took 3 bases from V and 0 from J, leaving 7 bases between them. Looked up from germline, CDR1 is SGDLS and CDR2 is YYNGEE. Written as DNA, the CDR3 is TGTGCCAGCAGCGCGGGGAGCTCCTACGAGCAGTACTTC. It translates to CASSAGSSYEQYF.

The chain combines TRBV9 with TRBJ1-6; TRBD1 aligns across 8 bases. V lost 3 bases and J lost 6; bases outside the gene matches: 2. The germline gives CDR1 SGDLS, CDR2 YYNGEE. The CDR3 has 14 amino acids. CDR3 residues: CASSGGQVNSPLHF. The CDR3 nucleotides read TGTGCCAGCAGCGGGGGACAGGTTAATTCACCCCTCCACTTT.

J is TRBJ1-6 and V is TRBV6-4; tentatively, D is TRBD1 (5 bases). The V end lost 2 bases, the J end lost 14 bases, and 22 bases lay between the germline ends. CDR3 length: 16 residues. Germline CDR1 reads MRHNA; CDR2 reads SNTAGT. The CDR3 DNA is TGTGCCAGCAGTGACATCGCGGGGGTCGGACTTGGGGCCCTCCACTTT. This translates into CASSDIAGVGLGALHF.

J is TRBJ1-2 and V is TRBV15, with TRBD1 matching 9 bases. Germline lookup yields CDR1 LNHNV and CDR2 YYDKDF (reference sequence). This CDR3 comprises 14 residues. V shed 4 bases, J shed 6 bases, and the junction held 6 bases outside the gene matches. The CDR3: CATSTTGGIDGYTF. The CDR3 region has the DNA TGTGCCACCAGCACGACAGGGGGTATTGATGGCTACACCTTC.